This is a list of T cell receptor beta chains from one sample in a study of cytomegalovirus exposure and HLA in healthy donors. This table comes from immunoSEQ multiplex PCR, and its TCRdb copy is limited to in-frame clones, with some not included. This sample carries around 90,000 clones, 84% of them seen once, and the ten largest clones take 9.5% to 13%. The sequencing sample was made of PBMCs. These receptors were obtained from a young woman in good health and CMV-seropositive. The CDR3 runs from the conserved cysteine through the conserved F or W. Fields, in order: CDR3 protein, J gene, CDR3 length, V gene.

CASSPADREAFF TRBJ1-1 12 TRBV5-4
CASSASGRGSDTQYF TRBJ2-3 15 TRBV9
CASSFVGTGAVEQYF TRBJ2-7 15 TRBV7-9
CAIKGQGADRMNTEAFF TRBJ1-1 17 TRBV10-3
CATSRDRGLVQPQHF TRBJ1-5 15 TRBV15
CASSLTGSEQYF TRBJ2-7 12 TRBV4-1
CASSQEPLAGAWGDTQYF TRBJ2-3 18 TRBV4-3
CASSPGLAVTYEQYF TRBJ2-7 15 TRBV7-9
CASSPHTTGTVTEAFF TRBJ1-1 16 TRBV6-4
CATLGQGDWSPLHF TRBJ1-6 14 TRBV28
CASSYRGTGVGQPQHF TRBJ1-5 16 TRBV6-6
CASRSRDRATYGYTF TRBJ1-2 15 TRBV10-2
CASSPMDGTAWNEQYF TRBJ2-7 16 TRBV11-2
CASSSTSGGWNTGELFF TRBJ2-2 17 TRBV5-1
CASSLSGDGYTF TRBJ1-2 12 TRBV11-2
CASSERGTGGPETQYF TRBJ2-5 16 TRBV6-1
CASRGATEPQHF TRBJ1-5 12 TRBV19
CASSLGGGSNYGYTF TRBJ1-2 15 TRBV7-8
CASRLGQLAGYTF TRBJ1-2 13 TRBV28
CASRQAQENTEAFF TRBJ1-1 14 TRBV6-5
CASSDSGGAHNEQFF TRBJ2-1 15 TRBV13
CAWSPGLHTDTQYF TRBJ2-3 14 TRBV30
CASSLFISNNEQFF TRBJ2-1 14 TRBV27
CASSKYSSSTDTQYF TRBJ2-3 15 TRBV7-2
CASSPGGRTDNEQFF TRBJ2-1 15 TRBV9
CASSIANYWTDTQYF TRBJ2-3 15 TRBV19
CAWVPGTGIVGTEAFF TRBJ1-1 16 TRBV30
CAISGQGNTIYF TRBJ1-3 12 TRBV10-3
CASSWDREIGEQFF TRBJ2-1 14 TRBV5-4